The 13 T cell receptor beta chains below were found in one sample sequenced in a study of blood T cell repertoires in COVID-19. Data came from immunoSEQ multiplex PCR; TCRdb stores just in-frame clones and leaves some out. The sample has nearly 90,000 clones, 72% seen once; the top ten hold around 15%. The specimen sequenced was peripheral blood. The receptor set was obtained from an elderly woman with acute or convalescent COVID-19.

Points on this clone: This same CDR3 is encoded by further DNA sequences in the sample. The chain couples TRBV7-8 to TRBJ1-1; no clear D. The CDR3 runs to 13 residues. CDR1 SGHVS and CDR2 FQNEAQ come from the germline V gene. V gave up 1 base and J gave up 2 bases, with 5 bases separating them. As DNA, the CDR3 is TGTGCCAGCAGCTTAGGCAGAAACACTGAAGCTTTCTTT. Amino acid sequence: CASSLGRNTEAFF. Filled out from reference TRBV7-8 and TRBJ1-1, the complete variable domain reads GAGVSQSPRYKVAKRGQDVALRCDPISGHVSLFWYQQALGQGPEFLTYFQNEAQLDKSGLPSDRFFAERPEGSVSTLKIQRTQQEDSAVYLCASSLGRNTEAFFGQGTRLTVV.

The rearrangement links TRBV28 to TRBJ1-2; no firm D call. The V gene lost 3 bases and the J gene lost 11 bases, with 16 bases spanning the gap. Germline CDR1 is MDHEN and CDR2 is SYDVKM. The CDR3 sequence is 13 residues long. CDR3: CASSFSGEGRYTF. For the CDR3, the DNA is TGTGCCAGCAGTTTCTCCGGCGAAGGGAGGTACACCTTC.

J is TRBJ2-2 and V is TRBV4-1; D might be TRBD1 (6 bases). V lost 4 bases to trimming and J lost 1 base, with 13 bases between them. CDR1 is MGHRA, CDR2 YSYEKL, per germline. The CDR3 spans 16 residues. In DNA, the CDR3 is TGCGCCAGCAGCCGGAGCGGCAGGGGGAACACCGGGGAGCTGTTTTTT. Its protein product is CASSRSGRGNTGELFF.

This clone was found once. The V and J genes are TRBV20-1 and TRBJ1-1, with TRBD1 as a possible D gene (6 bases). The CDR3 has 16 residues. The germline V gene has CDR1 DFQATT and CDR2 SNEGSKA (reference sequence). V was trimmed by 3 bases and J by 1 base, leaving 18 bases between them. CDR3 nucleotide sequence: TGCAGTGCTAGTAGGGCGAGAGGGGGTCGGAACACTGAAGCTTTCTTT. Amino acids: CSASRARGGRNTEAFF.

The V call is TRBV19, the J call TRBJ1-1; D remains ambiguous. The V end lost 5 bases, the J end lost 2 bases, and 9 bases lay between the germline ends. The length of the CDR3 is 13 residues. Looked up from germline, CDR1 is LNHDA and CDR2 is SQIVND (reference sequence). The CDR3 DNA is TGTGCCAGTAGTTCACAGAGAAACACTGAAGCTTTCTTT. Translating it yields CASSSQRNTEAFF.

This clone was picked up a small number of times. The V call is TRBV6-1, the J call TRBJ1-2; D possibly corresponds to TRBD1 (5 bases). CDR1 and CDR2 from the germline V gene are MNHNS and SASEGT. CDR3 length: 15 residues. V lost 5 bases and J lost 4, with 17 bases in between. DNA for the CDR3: TGTGCCAGCAGTCTCCTCCCGGGGGGGAGCTATGGCTACACCTTC. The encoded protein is CASSLLPGGSYGYTF.

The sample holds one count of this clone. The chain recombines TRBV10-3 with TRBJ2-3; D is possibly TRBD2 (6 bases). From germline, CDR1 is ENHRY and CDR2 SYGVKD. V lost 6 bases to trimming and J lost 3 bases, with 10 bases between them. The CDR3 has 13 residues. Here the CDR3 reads CAISAGSTDTQYF. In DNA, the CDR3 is TGTGCCATCAGCGCGGGGTCGACAGATACGCAGTATTTT.

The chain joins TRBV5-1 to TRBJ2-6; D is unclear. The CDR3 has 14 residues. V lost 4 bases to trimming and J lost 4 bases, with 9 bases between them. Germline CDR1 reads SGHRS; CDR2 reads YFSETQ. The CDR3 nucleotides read TGCGCCAGCAGCGCGGAAGCCGGGGCCAACGTCCTGACTTTC. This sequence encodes CASSAEAGANVLTF.

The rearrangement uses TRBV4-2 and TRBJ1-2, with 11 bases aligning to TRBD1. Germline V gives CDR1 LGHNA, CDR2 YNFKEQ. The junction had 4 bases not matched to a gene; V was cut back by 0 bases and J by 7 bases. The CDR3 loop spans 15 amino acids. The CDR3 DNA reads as TGTGCCAGCAGCCAAGATCCCGGGACAGGGGGTGGCTACACCTTC. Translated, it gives CASSQDPGTGGGYTF.

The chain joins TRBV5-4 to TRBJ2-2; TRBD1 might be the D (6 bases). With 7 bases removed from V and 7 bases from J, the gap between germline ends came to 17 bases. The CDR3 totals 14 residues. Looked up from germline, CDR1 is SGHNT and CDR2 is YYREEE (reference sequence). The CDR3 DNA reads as TGTGCCAGCCGACAGGACAATAGGGACGGGGAGCTGTTTTTT. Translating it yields CASRQDNRDGELFF.

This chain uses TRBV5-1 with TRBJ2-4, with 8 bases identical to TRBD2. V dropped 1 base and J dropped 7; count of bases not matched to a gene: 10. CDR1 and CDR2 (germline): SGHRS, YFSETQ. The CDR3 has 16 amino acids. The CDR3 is CASSLIAGLAGNIQYF. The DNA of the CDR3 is TGCGCCAGCAGCTTGATAGCGGGGCTCGCAGGGAACATTCAGTACTTC.

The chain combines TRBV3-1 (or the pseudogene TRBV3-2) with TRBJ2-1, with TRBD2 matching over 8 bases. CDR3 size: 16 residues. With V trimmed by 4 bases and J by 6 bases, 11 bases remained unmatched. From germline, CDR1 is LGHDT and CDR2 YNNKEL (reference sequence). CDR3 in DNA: TGTGCCAGCAGCCGTTTAGGCGGGCGGGGGGTCAATGAGCAGTTCTTC. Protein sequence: CASSRLGGRGVNEQFF.

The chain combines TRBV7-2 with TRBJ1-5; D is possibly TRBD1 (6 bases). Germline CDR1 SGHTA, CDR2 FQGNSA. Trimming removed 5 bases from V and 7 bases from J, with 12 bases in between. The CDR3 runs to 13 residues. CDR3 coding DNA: TGTGCCAGCAGCACCCACAGGGACCAGCCCCAGCATTTT. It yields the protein CASSTHRDQPQHF.